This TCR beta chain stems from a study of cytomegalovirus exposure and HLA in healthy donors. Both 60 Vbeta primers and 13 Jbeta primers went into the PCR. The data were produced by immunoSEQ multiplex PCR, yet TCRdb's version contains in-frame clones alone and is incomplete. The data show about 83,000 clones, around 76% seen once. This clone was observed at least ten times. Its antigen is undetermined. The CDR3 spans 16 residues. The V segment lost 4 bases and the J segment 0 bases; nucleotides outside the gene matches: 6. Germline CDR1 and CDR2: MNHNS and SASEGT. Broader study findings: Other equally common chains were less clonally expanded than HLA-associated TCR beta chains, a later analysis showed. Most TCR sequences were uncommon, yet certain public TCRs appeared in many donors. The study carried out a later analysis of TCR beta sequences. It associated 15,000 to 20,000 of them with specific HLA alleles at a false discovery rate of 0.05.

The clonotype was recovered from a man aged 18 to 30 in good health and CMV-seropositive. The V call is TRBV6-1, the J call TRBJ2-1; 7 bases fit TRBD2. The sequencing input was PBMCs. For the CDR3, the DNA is TGTGCCAGCAGTGCAAGCGGCGGGGGCTCCTACAATGAGCAGTTCTTC. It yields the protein CASSASGGGSYNEQFF.